Here is one T cell receptor (beta chain) with its context. Its specific antigen is unknown. No base quality values were provided; no much bigger clone lies one nucleotide off. Libraries were prepared through the immunoSEQ multiplex PCR assay. Regarding the original processing steps: A statistical classification framework was developed to diagnose cytomegalovirus status using the catalog of TCR beta chain sequences. Here the immuneACCESS table is served through TCRdb, limited to in-frame sequences with V and J called. Missing clones are a known gap in these copies; in checked studies unresolved V genes cover under half, and the rest lacks a known reason. That table is the source of V, J and clone size, and D and trimming were worked out from the DNA. In this sample the table shows 100,000 to 150,000 clones, 90% to 97% of which occur a single time. 1.7% of the sample goes to the ten largest clones.

Taken from the germline V gene, the CDR1 and CDR2 loops are SGHVS and FQNEAQ. At the junction V is shortened by 0 bases and J by 9 bases, with 12 bases in between. The CDR3 has 13 amino acids, counting the end cysteine and phenylalanine. Only CDR3 DNA remains: 39 bases, in frame from the first base. This specimen belongs to a study of cytomegalovirus exposure and HLA in healthy donors (dated by TCRdb to the late 2010s). Looking at the study overall: A later analysis indicated that the 130 or so validation repertoires were generated on the platform also employed for the 650 to 850 repertoires of the first cohort. The aim of the study was to test whether cataloging public T cell receptors could identify signatures of past pathogen exposure. In addition to the first cohort of 666 subjects, a separate validation cohort of 120 different subjects was used. High-throughput TCR immunosequencing, statistical association of individual TCRs with disease status, and machine learning were combined to predict cytomegalovirus infection status. General study outcomes and caveats: In the study, 164 TCR beta chains were listed as associated with cytomegalovirus. The authors suggested that the approach could potentially be generalized to other disease states and immunological phenotypes. A later analysis lacked HLA typing for the validation cohort, so it scored co-occurrence in that cohort across all 110 or so repertoires. In vitro tests confirmed that a few of the cytomegalovirus-associated TCR beta chains recognize cytomegalovirus antigens. The classifier was reported to diagnose cytomegalovirus status with high specificity and sensitivity in both the original and validation cohorts. While some public TCRs were present in many individuals, most TCR sequences turned up only very rarely across donors. Of the cluster scores, around 95% were above 0 in a later analysis, which found that TCRs clustered in the first cohort also tended to co-occur in the roughly 130 validation repertoires.

Donors formed part of the validation cohort, which comprised fewer than 150 subjects and was distinct from the first cohort of several hundred subjects. Sequenced material: PBMCs. This clonotype was obtained from a man aged 18-30 years in good health and CMV-seronegative. The chain links TRBV7-8 with TRBJ2-7; a tentative D match to TRBD2 spans 6 bases. For the CDR3, the sequence is CASSLAGLRGQYF. At the DNA level, the sequence is TGTGCCAGCAGCTTAGCCGGGCTGCGGGGGCAGTACTTC.